A single T cell receptor beta chain is shown here with its context. The CDR3 contains 17 residues. CDR1 and CDR2 (germline): LGHDT, YNNKEL (reference sequence). Trimming removed 7 bases from V and 0 bases from J, with 16 bases in between. Generated by immunoSEQ multiplex PCR, the TCRdb table keeps only in-frame clones and is missing some. This sample has 25,000 to 30,000 clones, with 80% found just once. These data are taken from a study of blood T cell repertoires in COVID-19. The overall study: Samples of COVID-19 (acute and convalescent) were obtained from the United States, Italy and Spain.

Sequencing input: peripheral blood. The sequence was obtained from a woman in her 70s with acute or convalescent COVID-19. This chain joins TRBV3-1 (or the pseudogene TRBV3-2) and TRBJ2-6, with D perhaps matching TRBD2 (5 bases). The CDR3 reads CASNRGRISSGANVLTF. The CDR3 region has the DNA TGTGCCAGCAACCGGGGAAGGATTTCCTCTGGGGCCAACGTCCTGACTTTC.